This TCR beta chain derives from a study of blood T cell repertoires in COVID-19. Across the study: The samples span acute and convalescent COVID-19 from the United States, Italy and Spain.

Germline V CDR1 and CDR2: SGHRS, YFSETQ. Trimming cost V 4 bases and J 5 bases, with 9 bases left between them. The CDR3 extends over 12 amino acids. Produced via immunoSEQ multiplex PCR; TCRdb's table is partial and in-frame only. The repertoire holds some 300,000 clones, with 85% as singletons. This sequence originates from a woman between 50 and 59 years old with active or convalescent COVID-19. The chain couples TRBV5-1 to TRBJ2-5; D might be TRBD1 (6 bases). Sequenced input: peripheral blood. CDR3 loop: CASSPQGETQYF. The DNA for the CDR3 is TGCGCCAGCAGCCCCCAGGGGGAGACCCAGTACTTC.